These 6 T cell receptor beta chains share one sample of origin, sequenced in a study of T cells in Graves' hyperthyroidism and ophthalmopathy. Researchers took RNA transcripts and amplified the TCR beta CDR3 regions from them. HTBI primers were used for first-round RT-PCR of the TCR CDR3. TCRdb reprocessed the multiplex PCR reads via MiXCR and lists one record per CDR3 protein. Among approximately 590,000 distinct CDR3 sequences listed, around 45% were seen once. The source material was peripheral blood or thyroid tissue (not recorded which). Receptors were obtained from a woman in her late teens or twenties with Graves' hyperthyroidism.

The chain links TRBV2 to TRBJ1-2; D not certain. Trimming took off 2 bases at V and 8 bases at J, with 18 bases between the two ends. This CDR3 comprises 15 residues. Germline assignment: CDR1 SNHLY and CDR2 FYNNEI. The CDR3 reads CASSEYREGSRGYTF. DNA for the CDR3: TGTGCCAGCAGTGAATATCGGGAGGGCTCCCGCGGCTACACCTTC.

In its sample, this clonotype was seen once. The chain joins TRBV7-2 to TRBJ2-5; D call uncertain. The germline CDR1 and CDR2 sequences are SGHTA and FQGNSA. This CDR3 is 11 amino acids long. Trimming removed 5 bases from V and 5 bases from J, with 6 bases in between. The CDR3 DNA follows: TGTGCCAGCAGCAGGGTGGAGACCCAGTACTTC. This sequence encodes CASSRVETQYF. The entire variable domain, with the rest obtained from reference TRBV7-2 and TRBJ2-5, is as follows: GAGVSQSPSNKVTEKGKDVELRCDPISGHTALYWYRQSLGQGLEFLIYFQGNSAPDKSGLPSDRFSAERTGGSVSTLTIQRTQQEDSAVYLCASSRVETQYFGPGTRLLVL.

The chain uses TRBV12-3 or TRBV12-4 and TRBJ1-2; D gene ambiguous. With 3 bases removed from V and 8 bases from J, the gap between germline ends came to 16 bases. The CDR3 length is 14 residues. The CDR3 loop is CASSFERRMGGYTF. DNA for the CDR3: TGTGCCAGCAGTTTCGAGCGGAGGATGGGGGGCTACACCTTC.

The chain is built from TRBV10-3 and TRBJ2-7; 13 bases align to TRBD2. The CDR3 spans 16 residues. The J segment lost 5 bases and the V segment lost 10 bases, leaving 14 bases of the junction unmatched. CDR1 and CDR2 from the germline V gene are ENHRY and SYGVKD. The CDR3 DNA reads TGTGCCAGCAGCCCACGGCTAGGACTAGCGGGAGACGAGCAGTACTTC. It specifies CASSPRLGLAGDEQYF.

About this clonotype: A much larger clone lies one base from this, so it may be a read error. For the CDR3, the DNA is TGTGCCAGCAGCGTAGGCGACGGCTACGAGCAGTACTTC. Translating gives CASSVGDGYEQYF. The chain combines TRBV7-9 with TRBJ2-7; D unclear. The CDR3 is made up of 13 amino acids. The germline V gene has CDR1 SEHNR and CDR2 FQNEAQ (reference sequence). V was trimmed by 5 bases and J by 3 bases, leaving 11 bases between them. The entire variable domain, with the rest obtained from reference TRBV7-9 and TRBJ2-7, is as follows: DTGVSQNPRHKITKRGQNVTFRCDPISEHNRLYWYRQTLGQGPEFLTYFQNEAQLEKSRLLSDRFSAERPKGSFSTLEIQRTEQGDSAMYLCASSVGDGYEQYFGPGTRLTVT.

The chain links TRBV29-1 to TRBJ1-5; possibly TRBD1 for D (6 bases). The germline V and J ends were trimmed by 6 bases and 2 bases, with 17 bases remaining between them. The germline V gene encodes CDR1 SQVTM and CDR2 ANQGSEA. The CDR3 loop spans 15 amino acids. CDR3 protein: CSVNRARDGNQPQHF. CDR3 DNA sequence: TGCAGCGTAAACAGGGCTCGGGACGGCAATCAGCCCCAGCATTTT.